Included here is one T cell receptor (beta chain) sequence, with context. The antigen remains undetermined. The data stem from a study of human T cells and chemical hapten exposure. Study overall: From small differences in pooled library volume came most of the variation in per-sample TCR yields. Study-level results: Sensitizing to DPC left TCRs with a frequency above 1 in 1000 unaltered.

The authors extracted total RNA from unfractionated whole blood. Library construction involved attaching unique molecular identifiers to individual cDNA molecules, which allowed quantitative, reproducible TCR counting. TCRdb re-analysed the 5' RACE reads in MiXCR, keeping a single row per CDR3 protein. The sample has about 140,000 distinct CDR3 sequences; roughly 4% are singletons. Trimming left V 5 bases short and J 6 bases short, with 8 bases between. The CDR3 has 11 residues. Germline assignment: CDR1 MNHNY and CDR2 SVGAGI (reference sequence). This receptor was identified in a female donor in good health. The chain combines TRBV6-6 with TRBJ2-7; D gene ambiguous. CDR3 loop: CASSRSGEQYF. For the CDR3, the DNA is TGTGCCAGCAGTCGTTCGGGCGAGCAGTACTTC.